The entry below gives a single TCR beta chain sequence along with its context. This record comes from a study of shared clonotypes between healthy human individuals. The CDR3 has 14 residues. Trimming removed 4 bases at V and 3 bases at J, with 10 bases between. Germline CDR1 SGHRS, CDR2 YFSETQ. Healthy adults negative for HIV, lacking recent acute infections or vaccinations, served as donors. About 100 million PBMCs supplied genomic DNA for unsorted samples. The protocol was immunoSEQ multiplex PCR, while the TCRdb copy is restricted to in-frame clones and leaves out a portion. The table shows about 490,000 clones, with around 85% occurring only once.

The rearrangement links TRBV5-1 to TRBJ2-2; D assignment may be TRBD1 or TRBD2 (6 bases each). Sequenced: PBMCs. The sequence derives from a woman in her forties in good health. Some clones in this sample may be carry-over from other donors' samples. CDR3 in DNA: TGCGCCAGCAGCCCGGAGGGGGACACCGGGGAGCTGTTTTTT. Protein: CASSPEGDTGELFF.